This passage covers 32 T cell receptor beta chains from one sample sequenced in a study of cytomegalovirus exposure and HLA in healthy donors. This PCR relied on a set of 60 Vbeta primers and 13 Jbeta primers. Repertoires were generated with immunoSEQ multiplex PCR, while TCRdb's copy carries only in-frame clones and drops some. The sample consists of roughly 78,000 clones, 66% of them appearing once. The sample comprised PBMCs. These receptors were obtained from a man in his forties in good health and CMV-seropositive.

The rearrangement uses TRBV6-5 and TRBJ2-1; the match to TRBD2 covers 13 bases. The CDR3 runs 15 residues. Looked up from germline, CDR1 is MNHEY and CDR2 is SVGAGI. Trimming cost V 5 bases and J 4 bases; bases outside gene matches: 2. The CDR3 loop reads CASSGLAGVYNEQFF. The CDR3 DNA reads as TGTGCCAGCAGTGGACTAGCGGGGGTTTACAATGAGCAGTTCTTC.

The genes are TRBV6-5 and TRBJ1-2; 8 bases align to TRBD1. Germline V gene lookup returns CDR1 MNHEY and CDR2 SVGAGI. V lost 5 bases to trimming and J lost 3 bases; unmatched junction nucleotides: 8. The CDR3 runs 15 residues. The CDR3: CASSTRWGQDYGYTF. The CDR3 DNA is TGTGCCAGCAGTACCCGATGGGGACAGGACTATGGCTACACCTTC.

A few counts support this clone. V usage is TRBV10-3 and J usage is TRBJ2-1; 7 positions match TRBD1. With V trimmed by 7 bases and J by 8 bases, 8 bases remained unmatched. Germline V gene data show CDR1 as ENHRY and CDR2 as SYGVKD. The CDR3 length is 13 residues. CDR3 DNA: TGTGCCATCAAGGGGGCAGTGGGCGATGAGCAGTTCTTC. This sequence encodes CAIKGAVGDEQFF.

The rearrangement uses TRBV30 and TRBJ2-7; TRBD2 is a possible D gene (6 bases). The CDR3 extends over 16 amino acids. Trimming removed 0 bases at V and 2 bases at J, with 17 bases between. Germline V lookup: CDR1 GTSNPN, CDR2 SVGIG (reference sequence). The CDR3 spells CAWSVSLGGFTYEQYF. CDR3 bases: TGTGCCTGGAGTGTATCCCTTGGGGGGTTTACCTACGAGCAGTACTTC.

The chain carries TRBV29-1 and TRBJ2-6; D is ambiguous. V lost 5 bases, J lost 2 bases, and 7 bases lay in between. The CDR3 is made up of 13 amino acids. Per the germline V gene, CDR1 is SQVTM and CDR2 is ANQGSEA. The CDR3 nucleotides read TGCAGCGTTAGATCTACTGGGGCCAACGTCCTGACTTTC. Translating gives CSVRSTGANVLTF.

This rearrangement joins TRBV30 to TRBJ1-2; no firm D call. The CDR3 has 13 amino acids. The germline V gene encodes CDR1 GTSNPN and CDR2 SVGIG (reference sequence). V was trimmed by 4 bases and J by 8 bases, leaving 17 bases between them. The CDR3, as DNA: TGTGCCTGGACCTTGGGAGGCGTGGAGGGCTACACCTTC. Residues: CAWTLGGVEGYTF.

V is TRBV9 and J is TRBJ2-7; the D is unclear. V shed 0 bases and J shed 6 bases, with 10 bases lying between them. CDR1 is SGDLS and CDR2 is YYNGEE in the germline V gene. The CDR3 has 13 residues. In DNA form, the CDR3 reads TGTGCCAGCAGCGTAGGACCCTCAGGCGAGCAGTACTTC. As protein: CASSVGPSGEQYF.

This clone has more than one count but fewer than ten. The chain has TRBV4-3 and TRBJ1-6; 9 bases agree with TRBD1. The CDR3 is made up of 16 amino acids. Germline lookup yields CDR1 LGHNA and CDR2 YSLEER. The junction had 5 bases not matched to a gene; V was cut back by 0 bases and J by 8 bases. In DNA, the CDR3 is TGCGCCAGCAGCCAAGATGGGGGACAGGGCGATTCACCCCTCCACTTT. Translated: CASSQDGGQGDSPLHF.

The chain has TRBV5-5 and TRBJ2-3; D remains unclear. Germline lookup yields CDR1 SGHKS and CDR2 YYEKEE (reference sequence). The CDR3 covers 16 residues. The V gene lost 2 bases and the J gene lost 0 bases, with 13 bases spanning the gap. In DNA, the CDR3 is TGTGCCAGCAGCTTATTATCCCTGTTGAGCACAGATACGCAGTATTTT. Translated, it gives CASSLLSLLSTDTQYF.

CDR3 amino acids: CAWIAGGSSYEQYF. The CDR3 DNA sequence: TGTGCCTGGATAGCAGGGGGGAGCTCCTACGAGCAGTACTTC. The V call is TRBV30, the J call TRBJ2-7, with TRBD1 as a possible D gene (7 bases). Germline V CDR1 and CDR2: GTSNPN, SVGIG (reference sequence). The V gene lost 4 bases and the J gene lost 0 bases, with 13 bases spanning the gap. The CDR3 has 14 amino acids.

About this clone: One end of the junction is discordant with germline, which a read error may explain. Additional DNA sequences in this sample encode the identical CDR3. J is TRBJ1-5 and V is TRBV28; TRBD1 is a possible D gene (6 bases). Germline V gene sequence: CDR1 MDHEN, CDR2 SYDVKM. The CDR3 runs to 15 residues. The CDR3, as DNA: TGTGCCAGCAGTATCGGGGACATTGGGGGTCAGCCCCAGCACTTT. Translating it yields CASSIGDIGGQPQHF.

The V call is TRBV5-1, the J call TRBJ2-5; D uncertain. Germline V gene data show CDR1 as SGHRS and CDR2 as YFSETQ. V was clipped by 4 bases and J by 1 base, with 8 bases between them. The length of the CDR3 is 13 residues. CDR3 sequence reads: CASSHESQETQYF. Here the CDR3 DNA reads TGCGCCAGCAGCCACGAGAGCCAAGAGACCCAGTACTTC.

V is TRBV7-2 and J is TRBJ1-2; D remains ambiguous. The CDR3 runs 14 residues. Germline CDR1 reads SGHTA; CDR2 reads FQGNSA. Trimming pared 0 bases from V and 8 bases from J, leaving 13 bases between. In DNA form, the CDR3 reads TGTGCCAGCAGCTTAGCGGGCGGGGATGGAGGCTACACCTTC. The encoded protein is CASSLAGGDGGYTF. The full variable domain, with the rest looked up from reference TRBV7-2 and TRBJ1-2, is GAGVSQSPSNKVTEKGKDVELRCDPISGHTALYWYRQSLGQGLEFLIYFQGNSAPDKSGLPSDRFSAERTGGSVSTLTIQRTQQEDSAVYLCASSLAGGDGGYTFGSGTRLTVV.

This chain uses TRBV5-4 with TRBJ2-7; D is undetermined. The V gene's germline CDR1 is SGHNT and CDR2 YYREEE (reference sequence). V lost 1 base to trimming and J lost 5 bases, with 13 bases between them. This CDR3 region has 14 residues. The CDR3 spells CASSLSVPVHEQYF. Here the CDR3 DNA reads TGTGCCAGCAGCTTGTCGGTCCCGGTCCACGAGCAGTACTTC.

A single count supports this clone. The V gene is TRBV12-5, the J gene TRBJ2-1; D is undetermined. V was shortened by 4 bases and J by 8 bases, with 9 bases between the two germline ends. The CDR3 is made up of 12 amino acids. The germline gives CDR1 LGHNT, CDR2 FRNRAP. The CDR3 region has the DNA TGTGCTAGTGGTTCCGGGTACCATGAGCAGTTCTTC. This gives the protein CASGSGYHEQFF.

The CDR3 coding sequence is TGCGCCAGCAGCCAAGGACTAGCGGGGTCCACAGATACGCAGTATTTT. Its translation is CASSQGLAGSTDTQYF. V and J are TRBV4-1 and TRBJ2-3; TRBD2 matches at 11 bases. The ends lost 1 base at V and 2 bases at J; junction bases unmatched: 2. CDR1 and CDR2 from the germline V gene are MGHRA and YSYEKL. This CDR3 comprises 16 residues.

The chain has TRBV18 and TRBJ2-3; possibly TRBD2 for D (6 bases). V lost 8 bases to trimming and J lost 2 bases, with 17 bases between them. The CDR3 has 15 residues. The germline V gene encodes CDR1 KGHSH and CDR2 LQKENI. The chain's CDR3 is CASLEAGLHTDTQYF. The CDR3 bases are TGTGCCAGCCTTGAAGCGGGTTTGCACACAGATACGCAGTATTTT.

The chain carries TRBV5-1 and TRBJ2-7; TRBD1 matches at 10 bases. The germline gives CDR1 SGHRS, CDR2 YFSETQ. This CDR3 contains 15 residues. Unmatched junction bases numbered 2, after V lost 1 base and J lost 1 base. The CDR3 sequence: CASSLRGQGSYEQYF. For the CDR3, the DNA is TGCGCCAGCAGCTTGAGGGGACAGGGGTCCTACGAGCAGTACTTC. The whole variable domain, remainder taken from reference TRBV5-1 and TRBJ2-7, is KAGVTQTPRYLIKTRGQQVTLSCSPISGHRSVSWYQQTPGQGLQFLFEYFSETQRNKGNFPGRFSGRQFSNSRSEMNVSTLELGDSALYLCASSLRGQGSYEQYFGPGTRLTVT.

With regard to this clone: Other nucleotide sequences in the sample specify the same CDR3. V is TRBV4-1 and J is TRBJ2-3, with D possibly TRBD1 on 7 matching bases. Trimming took off 0 bases at V and 3 bases at J, with 16 bases between the two ends. CDR1 is MGHRA and CDR2 is YSYEKL in the germline V gene. The CDR3 has 17 amino acids. Here the CDR3 DNA reads TGCGCCAGCAGCCAAGATTTGGAGGGGGCGTCTACAGATACGCAGTATTTT. This translates into CASSQDLEGASTDTQYF.

This chain joins TRBV30 and TRBJ2-1; 8 bases align to TRBD2. Germline V CDR1 and CDR2: GTSNPN, SVGIG (reference sequence). This CDR3 is 17 amino acids long. V shed 0 bases and J 4 bases; nucleotides not matched to a gene: 11. The CDR3 DNA reads TGTGCCTGGAGTGTCTTGGGTGGAAGCGGGGGATACAATGAGCAGTTCTTC. This encodes CAWSVLGGSGGYNEQFF.

V gene TRBV6-5 combines with J gene TRBJ2-7; D gene ambiguous. Trimming removed 2 bases at V and 0 bases at J, with 8 bases between. The CDR3 extends over 14 amino acids. CDR1 is MNHEY and CDR2 is SVGAGI in the germline V gene. This CDR3 is CASSYNWASYEQYF. In nucleotides, the CDR3 is TGTGCCAGCAGTTACAATTGGGCCTCCTACGAGCAGTACTTC.

The sample holds a few counts of this clone. The chain carries TRBV9 and TRBJ2-1; 10 bases fit TRBD2. The ends lost 4 bases at V and 9 bases at J; junction bases unmatched: 16. Germline loops: CDR1 SGDLS, CDR2 YYNGEE. The CDR3 consists of 17 residues. This CDR3 is CASSSHPSGGFEGEQFF. The CDR3 DNA reads as TGTGCCAGCAGCTCACACCCTAGCGGGGGCTTTGAGGGTGAGCAGTTCTTC.

This sequence joins TRBV5-5 and TRBJ2-5; D might be TRBD2 (5 bases). V lost 0 bases, J lost 5 bases, and 17 bases lay in between. The CDR3 runs 16 residues. Germline CDR1 SGHKS, CDR2 YYEKEE (reference sequence). This CDR3 is CASSLEGFGERETQYF. Written as DNA, the CDR3 is TGTGCCAGCAGCTTGGAAGGCTTCGGGGAGCGGGAGACCCAGTACTTC.

V usage is TRBV18 and J usage is TRBJ2-3, with TRBD1 as a possible D gene (6 bases). From germline, CDR1 is KGHSH and CDR2 LQKENI. The length of the CDR3 is 17 residues. V was clipped by 4 bases and J by 1 base, with 18 bases between them. CDR3 coding DNA: TGTGCCAGCTCACGCCAAGACAGGTCAGGGGGCACAGATACGCAGTATTTT. This gives the protein CASSRQDRSGGTDTQYF.

The genes are TRBV7-2 and TRBJ2-5; unclear D gene. CDR1 and CDR2 (germline): SGHTA, FQGNSA. The CDR3 contains 14 residues. Trimming left V 1 base short and J 2 bases short, with 8 bases between. For the CDR3, the DNA is TGTGCCAGCAGCTTAGACAGCCTGCAAGAGACCCAGTACTTC. Residues: CASSLDSLQETQYF. Supplemented by reference TRBV7-2 and TRBJ2-5, the full variable domain reads GAGVSQSPSNKVTEKGKDVELRCDPISGHTALYWYRQSLGQGLEFLIYFQGNSAPDKSGLPSDRFSAERTGGSVSTLTIQRTQQEDSAVYLCASSLDSLQETQYFGPGTRLLVL.

This chain uses TRBV27 with TRBJ2-5, with a possible D match to TRBD1 (7 bases). Trimming pared 5 bases from V and 6 bases from J, leaving 19 bases between. CDR3 length equals 15 residues. Germline CDR1 reads MNHEY; CDR2 reads SMNVEV (reference sequence). In DNA, the CDR3 is TGTGCCAGCAGTCAAGACAGGGAGGTGGGGCAGACCCAGTACTTC. Amino acids: CASSQDREVGQTQYF.

The chain employs TRBV6-6 and TRBJ2-1, with no clear D. Germline CDR1 MNHNY, CDR2 SVGAGI (reference sequence). CDR3 length equals 11 residues. Trimming left V 8 bases short and J 5 bases short, with 7 bases between. The CDR3 coding sequence is TGTGCCAGCCTAAAAAACAATGAGCAGTTCTTC. This gives the protein CASLKNNEQFF.

The chain uses TRBV9 and TRBJ2-2; D is perhaps TRBD2 (5 bases). V was cut by 2 bases and J by 0 bases, with 14 bases left in between. This CDR3 is built from 17 residues. CDR1 and CDR2 from the germline V gene are SGDLS and YYNGEE. The CDR3 reads CASSVAPDSPNTGELFF. In DNA, the CDR3 is TGTGCCAGCAGCGTGGCTCCGGACTCGCCGAACACCGGGGAGCTGTTTTTT.

The chain employs TRBV4-2 and TRBJ2-1, with 9 bases identical to TRBD2. The CDR3 covers 14 residues. The V gene end was trimmed by 4 bases and the J gene end by 4 bases; junction bases not matched to a gene: 2. Germline-derived CDR1 and CDR2 are LGHNA and YNFKEQ. The CDR3 DNA follows: TGTGCCAGCAGCCCGCTAGCGGGGTACAATGAGCAGTTCTTC. Its translation: CASSPLAGYNEQFF.

This clone appeared a few times. V usage is TRBV10-3 and J usage is TRBJ1-2; unclear D gene. V shed 0 bases and J shed 8 bases, with 13 bases lying between them. The CDR3 length is 14 residues. In germline, CDR1 is ENHRY, CDR2 SYGVKD. The CDR3 DNA is TGTGCCATCAGTGAGTCGGAGGAGGGTCGGGGCTACACCTTC. Translation gives CAISESEEGRGYTF.

The J gene is TRBJ2-7, the V gene TRBV10-3; 15 bases line up with TRBD2. CDR3 length: 15 residues. Trimming cost V 6 bases and J 7 bases; bases outside gene matches: 7. CDR1 and CDR2 from the germline V gene are ENHRY and SYGVKD. DNA of the CDR3: TGTGCCATCAGCGGGACTAGCGGGGGGCCGGGTGAGCAGTACTTC. Its translation is CAISGTSGGPGEQYF.

The chain uses TRBV7-2 and TRBJ1-2; possibly TRBD1 for D (5 bases). Germline CDR1 is SGHTA and CDR2 is FQGNSA. The CDR3 extends over 13 amino acids. The ends were cut back, 3 bases at V and 7 bases at J, with 12 bases in the middle. The CDR3 DNA sequence: TGTGCCAGCAGCTTGGGGCAGACCCCTGGCTACACCTTC. Encoded protein: CASSLGQTPGYTF.